This record concerns one T cell receptor (beta chain) sequence. Its matching antigen is unknown. The entry originates in a study of T cell responses to AZD1222 COVID-19 vaccine. Findings of the study overall: Repertoires were collected only later (after the peak T cell response had occurred). Spike-specific TCR breadth and depth were elevated following two AZD1222 doses. Spike-wide vaccine-associated CD4 TCRs dominated at 160-218 and 743-854. Among those given AZD1222, only five to seven were seropositive at baseline.

Method: immunoSEQ multiplex PCR; TCRdb's copy keeps in-frame clones and lacks some. The sample includes some 180,000 clones, approximately 92% seen only once; the top ten take 1% to 1.5%. The V end lost 5 bases, the J end lost 3 bases, and 10 bases lay between the germline ends. Germline V CDR1 and CDR2: GTSNPN, SVGIG (reference sequence). The CDR3 extends over 12 amino acids. J is TRBJ1-1 and V is TRBV30; TRBD1 is a possible D gene (5 bases). The clonotype was recovered from an adult in good health. The sample was peripheral blood, taken on day 0 of AZD1222 vaccination. CDR3 sequence reads: CAWGQGDTEAFF. In nucleotides, the CDR3 is TGTGCCTGGGGACAAGGCGACACTGAAGCTTTCTTT.